This T cell receptor (beta chain) appears in the sequencing data of a study of cytomegalovirus exposure and HLA in healthy donors. Background on the study: HLA-typed donors were the source of roughly 80 million unique TCRs held in an early data release.

Whole-study findings and limits: The study assumed roughly uniform donor sequencing depth for presence/absence analyses. It was reported in a later analysis that an Asian-associated ancestry cluster showed fewer N-insertions than the approximately 700-donor mean. Researchers counted around 150 TCR beta chains as cytomegalovirus-associated.

A remark on this clone: Antigen: not known.

This PCR relied on a set of 60 Vbeta primers and 13 Jbeta primers. Generated by immunoSEQ multiplex PCR, the TCRdb table keeps only in-frame clones and is missing some. The data contain approximately 110,000 clones, around two thirds of them singletons. Sequencing was carried out using PBMCs. The TCR was taken from a young man in good health and CMV-seropositive.

The CDR3 bases are TGCGCCAGCAGCTTACCCCGGACATCGAATGAGCAGTTCTTC. Translated: CASSLPRTSNEQFF. The rearrangement links TRBV5-1 to TRBJ2-1; D may be TRBD1 (5 bases). CDR3 length: 14 amino acids. Between the trimmed V and J ends, which lost 2 bases and 7 bases, there was a span of 13 bases. The germline V gene encodes CDR1 SGHRS and CDR2 YFSETQ.